What follows are 19 T cell receptor beta chains derived from one specimen sequenced in a study of OX40 agonist ivuxolimab in advanced cancers. Clones were read by immunoSEQ multiplex PCR, and TCRdb kept only the in-frame ones, dropping some. The sample lists roughly 19,000 clones; under 95% were seen once. Source: CD4+ or CD8+ T cells sorted from blood, taken in a trial of the OX40 agonist ivuxolimab. Receptors were obtained from an adult with an advanced solid tumor such as melanoma, head and neck, liver or kidney cancer.

The chain employs TRBV6-1 and TRBJ1-5; the match to TRBD1 covers 8 bases. Germline CDR1 reads MNHNS; CDR2 reads SASEGT. The CDR3 spans 15 residues. The V segment lost 1 base and the J segment 3 bases; nucleotides outside the gene matches: 2. CDR3 protein: CASSEGTGYNQPQHF. The CDR3 DNA reads as TGTGCCAGCAGTGAAGGGACAGGGTACAATCAGCCCCAGCATTTT.

The DNA for the CDR3 is TGTGCCAGTAGTATAGGGCGGGGGGGCCCCGGCACAGATACGCAGTATTTT. This gives the protein CASSIGRGGPGTDTQYF. The V call is TRBV19, the J call TRBJ2-3; 9 bases are a match to TRBD2. The CDR3 loop spans 17 amino acids. Germline CDR1 LNHDA, CDR2 SQIVND (reference sequence). Germline trimming cut 1 base from V and 1 base from J; bases unmatched to any gene: 6. The full variable domain, with the rest looked up from reference TRBV19 and TRBJ2-3, is DGGITQSPKYLFRKEGQNVTLSCEQNLNHDAMYWYRQDPGQGLRLIYYSQIVNDFQKGDIAEGYSVSREKKESFPLTVTSAQKNPTAFYLCASSIGRGGPGTDTQYFGPGTRLTVL.

The V and J genes are TRBV27 and TRBJ1-2; 10 bases match TRBD1. With V trimmed by 0 bases and J by 3 bases, 7 bases remained unmatched. Germline CDR1 MNHEY, CDR2 SMNVEV (reference sequence). The CDR3 extends over 17 amino acids. The CDR3 loop is CASSLSSTGGAYYGYTF. The CDR3 bases are TGTGCCAGCAGTTTATCCTCGACAGGGGGCGCCTACTATGGCTACACCTTC.

The V gene is TRBV19, the J gene TRBJ1-3; no clear D gene. The length of the CDR3 is 19 residues. The V end was cut by 1 base, the J end by 4 bases, with 23 bases between. Germline values: CDR1 LNHDA, CDR2 SQIVND (reference sequence). The chain's CDR3 is CASSIVDGLGFRTGNTIYF. CDR3 DNA: TGTGCCAGTAGTATAGTGGACGGCCTCGGGTTCCGAACCGGAAACACCATATATTTT.

The chain joins TRBV15 to TRBJ2-3, with a weak D call TRBD1 (5 bases). The germline V gene has CDR1 LNHNV and CDR2 YYDKDF (reference sequence). There are 13 residues in the CDR3. V lost 4 bases and J 6 bases, leaving 11 bases between the germline ends. As DNA, the CDR3 is TGTGCCACCAGCACCTGGACAACTGATACGCAGTATTTT. Translated, it gives CATSTWTTDTQYF.

This clone was recorded a few times. The chain is built from TRBV10-3 and TRBJ2-7; D not resolved. Between the trimmed V and J ends, which lost 3 bases and 5 bases, there was a span of 11 bases. Germline V gives CDR1 ENHRY, CDR2 SYGVKD. This CDR3 is 13 amino acids long. CDR3 sequence reads: CAISESSTDEQYF. The CDR3 coding sequence is TGTGCCATCAGTGAATCGTCCACGGACGAGCAGTACTTC.

The CDR3 DNA sequence: TGTGCCAGCAGTTTTGCAGGGATCCTCCACTTT. It yields the protein CASSFAGILHF. The chain uses TRBV27 and TRBJ1-6; tentatively, D is TRBD1 (5 bases). Trimming cost V 3 bases and J 15 bases, with 9 bases left between them. Germline V gene lookup returns CDR1 MNHEY and CDR2 SMNVEV (reference sequence). The length of the CDR3 is 11 residues.

This chain joins TRBV10-3 and TRBJ2-1, with D unclear. There are 13 residues in the CDR3. CDR1 is ENHRY and CDR2 is SYGVKD in the germline V gene. Trimming pared 7 bases from V and 0 bases from J, leaving 7 bases between. The CDR3 DNA reads as TGTGCCATCACTCAGAGCTCCTACAATGAGCAGTTCTTC. Its protein is CAITQSSYNEQFF.

The CDR3 bases are TGTGCCAGCAGCTTTTTACCTTACGAGCAGTACTTC. Translation gives CASSFLPYEQYF. The genes are TRBV7-9 and TRBJ2-7, with no clear D. Trimming stripped 3 bases from V and 4 bases from J, with 7 bases between. This CDR3 contains 12 residues. Germline V gene sequence: CDR1 SEHNR, CDR2 FQNEAQ (reference sequence).

V and J are TRBV6-5 and TRBJ2-7; 9 bases match TRBD1. V was clipped by 0 bases and J by 4 bases; unmatched bases: 4. Germline V gives CDR1 MNHEY, CDR2 SVGAGI. This CDR3 region has 15 residues. In DNA, the CDR3 is TGTGCCAGCAGTTACTCGGGGACAGGGTCGTACGAGCAGTACTTC. As protein: CASSYSGTGSYEQYF.

The chain is built from TRBV5-1 and TRBJ2-7; TRBD2 matches 8 bases. Looked up from germline, CDR1 is SGHRS and CDR2 is YFSETQ. J lost 5 bases, V lost 4 bases, and 11 bases had no gene match. There are 15 residues in the CDR3. The CDR3 loop is CASSPRGEGSHEQYF. In DNA, the CDR3 is TGCGCCAGCAGCCCGCGGGGGGAAGGCTCTCACGAGCAGTACTTC.

This clone was seen a single time. The chain is built from TRBV4-1 and TRBJ1-4; D unresolved. Germline V lookup: CDR1 MGHRA, CDR2 YSYEKL. The ends were cut back, 0 bases at V and 7 bases at J, with 12 bases in the middle. The length of the CDR3 is 15 residues. CDR3 in amino acids: CASSQDPRVGEKLFF. CDR3 bases: TGCGCCAGCAGCCAAGACCCTAGGGTCGGTGAAAAACTGTTTTTT.

The CDR3 here is CASSLVGRPYEQYF. CDR3 in DNA: TGTGCCAGCAGCTTAGTAGGGAGGCCCTACGAGCAGTACTTC. The chain is built from TRBV13 and TRBJ2-7, with a tentative D call TRBD2 (6 bases). Deletions cut 1 base from V and 2 bases from J, with 9 bases between. CDR3 length: 14 residues. CDR1 and CDR2 (germline): PRHDT, FYEKMQ (reference sequence).

This chain links TRBV27 with TRBJ1-5, with 7 bases matching TRBD1. With 3 bases clipped from V and 7 bases from J, the junction kept 3 bases outside the gene matches. The CDR3 length is 13 residues. CDR1 MNHEY and CDR2 SMNVEV come from the germline V gene (reference sequence). CDR3 coding DNA: TGTGCCAGCAGTTTGTCAGGGGGACAGCCCCAGCATTTT. Translation gives CASSLSGGQPQHF.

This sequence joins TRBV4-1 and TRBJ1-5; D unclear. The V gene lost 8 bases and the J gene lost 7 bases, with 24 bases spanning the gap. The CDR3 consists of 16 residues. Germline values: CDR1 MGHRA, CDR2 YSYEKL. The CDR3 sequence: CASSGSASSPAQPQHF. The CDR3 coding sequence is TGCGCCAGCTCTGGGTCTGCAAGCTCGCCGGCCCAGCCCCAGCATTTT.

This rearrangement joins TRBV4-1 to TRBJ2-2, with D perhaps TRBD1 (5 bases). The V gene lost 3 bases and the J gene lost 0 bases, with 8 bases spanning the gap. The length of the CDR3 is 15 residues. Germline V gene data show CDR1 as MGHRA and CDR2 as YSYEKL. CDR3 nucleotide sequence: TGCGCCAGCAGCCACCCGACAGCGAACACCGGGGAGCTGTTTTTT. Protein sequence: CASSHPTANTGELFF.

This chain joins TRBV15 and TRBJ2-7; D is unclear. The germline CDR1 and CDR2 sequences are LNHNV and YYDKDF (reference sequence). The CDR3 has 13 residues. Trimming left V 6 bases short and J 1 base short, with 10 bases between. CDR3 amino acids: CATSMLLSYEQYF. CDR3 DNA sequence: TGTGCCACCAGTATGTTGCTGTCCTACGAGCAGTACTTC. Complete variable domain (other parts from reference TRBV15 and TRBJ2-7): DAMVIQNPRYQVTQFGKPVTLSCSQTLNHNVMYWYQQKSSQAPKLLFHYYDKDFNNEADTPDNFQSRRPNTSFCFLDIRSPGLGDTAMYLCATSMLLSYEQYFGPGTRLTVT.

V usage is TRBV11-2 and J usage is TRBJ2-7; 8 bases line up with TRBD2. Trimming at V came to 5 bases and at J to 0 bases, leaving 9 bases not matched to a gene. The CDR3 loop spans 16 amino acids. CDR1 and CDR2 (germline): SGHAT, FQNNGV. This chain's CDR3 is CASSNRLASYSYEQYF. The CDR3 region has the DNA TGTGCCAGCAGCAACCGACTAGCGAGCTACTCCTACGAGCAGTACTTC.

V and J are TRBV10-3 and TRBJ1-2; D gene ambiguous. The V and J ends lost 0 bases and 4 bases respectively, with 9 bases between them. Per germline, CDR1 ENHRY and CDR2 SYGVKD. This CDR3 contains 14 residues. This chain's CDR3 is CAISESGVLYGYTF. DNA of the CDR3: TGTGCCATCAGTGAGTCTGGGGTCCTCTATGGCTACACCTTC.